This entry is about one TCR beta chain. There is no known antigen for this receptor. Within one base of it there is no much larger clone, and no base qualities were kept. V is cut by 6 bases and J by 0 bases, and the space between the germline ends is 6 bases. Including cysteine and phenylalanine, the CDR3 has 12 amino acids. CDR3 DNA is the only sequence kept; it has 36 bases, read in frame from the first base. In the germline V gene, CDR1 corresponds to ENHRY and CDR2 to SYGVKD. One collaborating source in Seattle enrolled patients while the patients were actively infected and followed the patients over time throughout the course of disease. Each collaborating institution followed its own protocols to collect whole blood in K2EDTA tubes. Collaborator samples were shipped for TCRbeta analysis as frozen whole blood, isolated PBMCs, or DNA extracted from either sample type. The immunoSEQ Assay, a bias-controlled multiplex PCR, was used to amplify TCRbeta CDR3 regions from genomic DNA. The source study handled its data this way. The number of nucleated cells in each sample was estimated by amplification of reference gene primers within the assay. Sequence reads were collapsed and filtered to measure the absolute abundance of every unique TCRbeta CDR3 rearrangement. For each sample, productive Simpson clonality was calculated as the square root of Simpson's diversity index across productive rearrangements. In TCRdb, the immuneACCESS table is reduced to in-frame sequences with V and J assigned. These tables do not hold every clone; where another copy was compared, an unresolved V gene accounts for under half, and the others remain unexplained. Clonal size and the V and J genes are those of that table, whereas D and trimming came from the DNA. This sample comprises about 140,000 clones, about 83% of them detected only once. The ten largest clonotypes hold 7% to 9.5% of the sample.

This entry belongs to a study of blood T cell repertoires in COVID-19 (dated by TCRdb to 2019 to 2021). As for the study more broadly: Samples from collaborators originated in the United States, Italy and Spain and spanned both the acute and convalescent phases of COVID-19. Deeply sampled blood TCRbeta repertoires from subjects exposed to, actively infected with, or recovered from COVID-19 were included in the dataset. The prospective study material was composed of cDNA or gDNA derived from T cells, B-cell-depleted T cells, or PBMCs. The repertoires were made available in a free public database intended to serve as a resource for research on the immune response to SARS-CoV-2. The samples were drawn from the first 160 participants of the ongoing ImmuneRACE study and from 1,254 subjects provided by 6 global collaborators. The sample metadata nearly always contained a de-identified subject ID, COVID-19 status, age in years and sex. Where available, HLA class I and class II types were obtained from metadata supplied by the sample provider rather than from assay-based typing. On the study overall, not on this receptor specifically: Clinical and demographic metadata were provided uncurated, with the amount varying by source and participant.

In this chain, TRBV10-3 is recombined with TRBJ2-7; perhaps TRBD1 is the D gene, with 5 bases matching. This TCR derives from a man aged 25 to 45 with COVID-19, enrolled during active disease. The sequenced sample consisted of peripheral blood. The DNA sequence follows: TGTGCCATCAGAGACAGCTCCTACGAGCAGTACTTC. Translated, it reads CAIRDSSYEQYF.